The 11 T cell receptor beta chains presented below share a single source sample, sequenced in a study of cytomegalovirus exposure and HLA in healthy donors. The PCR made use of 60 Vbeta and 13 Jbeta primers. Data came from immunoSEQ multiplex PCR; TCRdb stores just in-frame clones and leaves some out. The data show approximately 150,000 clones, about 63% seen once. Input material: PBMCs. Source of these receptors: a woman aged 40 to 55 in good health and CMV-seropositive.

V and J are TRBV13 and TRBJ2-3, with TRBD2 matching over 10 bases. Germline CDR1 is PRHDT and CDR2 is FYEKMQ (reference sequence). The junction had 8 bases not matched to a gene; V was cut back by 5 bases and J by 6 bases. The CDR3 covers 15 residues. The CDR3 DNA reads as TGTGCCAGCAGCCGATTAGCGGGAGGAGCGGATACGCAGTATTTT. This sequence encodes CASSRLAGGADTQYF.

This clone was counted between two and nine times. The chain carries TRBV7-6 and TRBJ1-2; perhaps TRBD1 as D (6 bases). V gave up 3 bases and J gave up 3 bases, with 20 bases separating them. The germline V gene has CDR1 SGHVS and CDR2 FNYEAQ. CDR3 size: 17 residues. The CDR3 loop reads CASSFGIGTGNYYGYTF. The CDR3 DNA sequence: TGTGCCAGCAGCTTCGGTATCGGTACAGGGAACTACTATGGCTACACCTTC. Looking up the rest from reference TRBV7-6 and TRBJ1-2 gives the full variable domain: GAGVSQSPRYKVTKRGQDVALRCDPISGHVSLYWYRQALGQGPEFLTYFNYEAQQDKSGLPNDRFSAERPEGSISTLTIQRTEQRDSAMYRCASSFGIGTGNYYGYTFGSGTRLTVV.

DNA for the CDR3: TGTGCCAGCAGCTTTCGACAGGGGGCGGGGAACTATGGCTACACCTTC. Amino acids: CASSFRQGAGNYGYTF. This chain uses TRBV7-2 with TRBJ1-2; 10 bases map to TRBD1. The CDR3 spans 16 residues. The J segment lost 2 bases and the V segment lost 3 bases, leaving 6 bases of the junction unmatched. Per the germline V gene, CDR1 is SGHTA and CDR2 is FQGNSA.

The table lists this clone with a few counts. The chain uses TRBV7-9 and TRBJ1-2; D is perhaps TRBD1 (5 bases). CDR1 is SEHNR and CDR2 is FQNEAQ in the germline V gene (reference sequence). Trimming shortened V by 4 bases and J by 5 bases, and 17 bases separated the two germline ends. The CDR3 has 15 residues. In DNA, the CDR3 is TGTGCCAGCAGCTCCGAAACAGGCGCTGGGTATGGCTACACCTTC. Protein sequence: CASSSETGAGYGYTF.

This clone was observed a single time. This chain uses TRBV5-4 with TRBJ2-6, with D tentatively TRBD2 (6 bases). Trimming took off 7 bases at V and 0 bases at J, with 8 bases between the two ends. The V gene's germline CDR1 is SGHNT and CDR2 YYREEE (reference sequence). The CDR3 is 14 amino acids. CDR3 sequence reads: CASGGGSGANVLTF. The CDR3 DNA sequence: TGTGCCAGCGGGGGAGGCTCTGGGGCCAACGTCCTGACTTTC.

This clone was seen a few times. The junction departs from germline at one end; a sequencing error may be responsible. V and J are TRBV7-7 and TRBJ2-2; 14 bases match TRBD2. Germline V CDR1 and CDR2: SSHAT, FNYEAQ (reference sequence). The CDR3 covers 20 residues. The CDR3 DNA reads TGTGCTAGCAGCTTAGCACATCCGGGACTAGCGGGAGCAGGCACCGGGGAGCTGTTTTTT. Amino acids: CASSLAHPGLAGAGTGELFF.

V gene TRBV4-3 combines with J gene TRBJ2-6, with 7 bases fitting TRBD2. This CDR3 contains 18 residues. After removal of 0 bases from V and 0 bases from J, the junction contained 5 bases not matched to a gene. Per germline, CDR1 LGHNA and CDR2 YSLEER. The CDR3 is CASSQDGEGTSGANVLTF. The CDR3 DNA is TGCGCCAGCAGCCAAGATGGGGAGGGGACCTCTGGGGCCAACGTCCTGACTTTC.

The V gene is TRBV5-1, the J gene TRBJ1-1; D unresolved. The CDR3 loop spans 14 amino acids. Trimming left V 0 bases short and J 0 bases short, with 6 bases between. CDR1 is SGHRS, CDR2 YFSETQ, per germline. CDR3 DNA: TGCGCCAGCAGCTTGGGGGCCGTGAACACTGAAGCTTTCTTT. Protein sequence: CASSLGAVNTEAFF.

The genes are TRBV6-1 and TRBJ2-7; the match to TRBD1 covers 8 bases. The germline CDR1 and CDR2 sequences are MNHNS and SASEGT. V shed 1 base and J 0 bases; nucleotides not matched to a gene: 2. This CDR3 region has 15 residues. The CDR3 region is CASSEGDRYSYEQYF. CDR3 DNA sequence: TGTGCCAGCAGTGAAGGGGACAGGTACTCCTACGAGCAGTACTTC.

This clone was observed a few times. The chain joins TRBV2 to TRBJ2-7; 15 bases map to TRBD2. CDR3 size: 16 residues. V lost 7 bases, J lost 4 bases, and 8 bases stayed unmatched. Germline V CDR1 and CDR2: SNHLY, FYNNEI. The CDR3, as DNA: TGTGCCAGCACTGGGGGGACTAGCGGGAGGTATTACGAGCAGTACTTC. This gives the protein CASTGGTSGRYYEQYF.

This clone was seen only a few times. This chain joins TRBV19 and TRBJ2-5; no firm D call. V lost 3 bases, J lost 2 bases, and 4 bases lay in between. The CDR3 length is 12 residues. Germline CDR1 reads LNHDA; CDR2 reads SQIVND (reference sequence). The CDR3, as DNA: TGTGCCAGTAGTATTGCGCAAGAGACCCAGTACTTC. Translating gives CASSIAQETQYF.